These 31 T cell receptor beta chains share one sample of origin, sequenced in a study of blood T cell repertoires in COVID-19. Data came from immunoSEQ multiplex PCR; TCRdb stores just in-frame clones and leaves some out. The data show 85,000 to 95,000 clones, with approximately 90% seen just once and under 5% held by the top ten. Sequencing used peripheral blood. The receptors here all came from a woman between 50 and 59 years old in a cohort sampled during active COVID-19.

The chain couples TRBV7-2 to TRBJ1-1; no reliable D call. V was shortened by 5 bases and J by 0 bases, with 22 bases between the two germline ends. The CDR3 has 18 amino acids. Looked up from germline, CDR1 is SGHTA and CDR2 is FQGNSA. CDR3 DNA sequence: TGTGCCAGCAGCCCATCGGAGGGCGAGGTCCCCATGAACACTGAAGCTTTCTTT. This codes for CASSPSEGEVPMNTEAFF.

The gene calls are TRBV4-2 and TRBJ2-5; D call uncertain. This CDR3 is built from 14 residues. Germline values: CDR1 LGHNA, CDR2 YNFKEQ. Between the trimmed V and J ends, which lost 0 bases and 7 bases, there was a span of 12 bases. CDR3 DNA: TGTGCCAGCAGCCAAGACCAACGCGATGGGACCCAGTACTTC. Translating gives CASSQDQRDGTQYF.

This chain links TRBV19 with TRBJ2-3; 10 bases map to TRBD2. The CDR3 runs 18 residues. Trimming removed 5 bases from V and 0 bases from J; junction bases left unmatched: 11. Germline V gene data show CDR1 as LNHDA and CDR2 as SQIVND (reference sequence). The CDR3: CASSLRLAGAPSTDTQYF. CDR3 DNA: TGTGCCAGTAGTCTGAGGCTAGCGGGAGCCCCAAGCACAGATACGCAGTATTTT.

This clone is labeled medium-sized (0.01 to 0.1%). The chain couples TRBV29-1 to TRBJ2-2, with TRBD1 matching 7 bases. The ends lost 4 bases at V and 5 bases at J; junction bases unmatched: 4. The CDR3 is made up of 13 amino acids. The germline V gene encodes CDR1 SQVTM and CDR2 ANQGSEA. DNA for the CDR3: TGCAGCGTTGGACAGGGTATGACCGGGGAGCTGTTTTTT. Translated, it gives CSVGQGMTGELFF.

The chain links TRBV30 to TRBJ1-1; perhaps TRBD1 as D (5 bases). The CDR3 sequence is 13 residues long. CDR1 GTSNPN and CDR2 SVGIG come from the germline V gene (reference sequence). Trimming removed 3 bases from V and 4 bases from J, with 12 bases in between. CDR3 in amino acids: CAWSTGQGTEAFF. CDR3 nucleotide sequence: TGTGCCTGGAGCACCGGGCAGGGCACTGAAGCTTTCTTT.

In DNA form, the CDR3 reads TGCGCCAGCAGCCCGGACAGGGTTAGCCCTGCAACTAATGAAAAACTGTTTTTT. Translation: CASSPDRVSPATNEKLFF. The gene calls are TRBV4-1 and TRBJ1-4, with 8 bases that match TRBD1. The CDR3 length is 18 residues. J lost 0 bases, V lost 4 bases, and 10 bases had no gene match. The germline V gene has CDR1 MGHRA and CDR2 YSYEKL.

This chain joins TRBV3-1 (or the pseudogene TRBV3-2) and TRBJ1-5, with TRBD1 identical over 7 bases. The V and J ends lost 1 base and 1 base, in that order; junction bases with no gene match: 4. Germline CDR1 LGHDT, CDR2 YNNKEL (reference sequence). The CDR3 covers 16 residues. CDR3 sequence reads: CASSQAGGESNQPQHF. The CDR3 nucleotides read TGTGCCAGCAGCCAAGCAGGGGGTGAGAGCAATCAGCCCCAGCATTTT.

The chain uses TRBV6-5 and TRBJ1-1, with D uncertain. The CDR3 has 14 amino acids. Between the trimmed V and J ends, which lost 0 bases and 2 bases, there was a span of 7 bases. Germline CDR1 MNHEY, CDR2 SVGAGI. CDR3 nucleotide sequence: TGTGCCAGCAGTTACTCGAACAGAAACACTGAAGCTTTCTTT. Amino acid sequence: CASSYSNRNTEAFF.

CDR3 coding DNA: TGCAGCGTTGAGGGGCAGGGGGCTGGGGAGCAGTACTTC. Translating gives CSVEGQGAGEQYF. V gene TRBV29-1 combines with J gene TRBJ2-7, with 8 bases that match TRBD1. The CDR3 has 13 residues. Germline CDR1 SQVTM, CDR2 ANQGSEA. V shed 3 bases, J shed 7 bases, and the junction held 8 bases outside the gene matches.

CDR3 in DNA: TGTGCCAGCTCACCATCAGGGCCCGGCACTGAAGCTTTCTTT. Its protein product is CASSPSGPGTEAFF. The chain employs TRBV18 and TRBJ1-1; D is perhaps TRBD1 (5 bases). The CDR3 covers 14 residues. CDR1 and CDR2 from the germline V gene are KGHSH and LQKENI. The V and J ends lost 2 bases and 4 bases respectively, with 11 bases between them.

V and J are TRBV5-1 and TRBJ2-1; the match to TRBD2 covers 7 bases. The V and J ends lost 7 bases and 4 bases, in that order; junction bases with no gene match: 5. The CDR3 has 13 residues. Per the germline V gene, CDR1 is SGHRS and CDR2 is YFSETQ. The CDR3 reads CASPGLPYNEQFF. CDR3 sequence (DNA): TGCGCCAGCCCGGGACTACCATACAATGAGCAGTTCTTC.

CDR3 nucleotide sequence: TGTGCCAGCTCACCAGGAGTAGCCGGTAACACTGAAGCTTTCTTT. Translating gives CASSPGVAGNTEAFF. This chain connects TRBV18 to TRBJ1-1, with D hard to call. Deletions cut 2 bases from V and 2 bases from J, with 12 bases between. Germline V gene sequence: CDR1 KGHSH, CDR2 LQKENI. This CDR3 spans 15 amino acids.

This chain joins TRBV5-1 and TRBJ2-5; D possibly corresponds to TRBD2 (5 bases). Trimming shortened V by 0 bases and J by 3 bases, and 9 bases separated the two germline ends. The CDR3 runs 14 residues. Per germline, CDR1 SGHRS and CDR2 YFSETQ. CDR3 protein: CASSLAGGKETQYF. The CDR3 region has the DNA TGCGCCAGCAGCTTGGCCGGAGGTAAAGAGACCCAGTACTTC.

J is TRBJ1-3 and V is TRBV5-1; D is ambiguous. The CDR3 covers 17 residues. Per germline, CDR1 SGHRS and CDR2 YFSETQ. V lost 0 bases to trimming and J lost 0 bases, with 13 bases between them. The CDR3 here is CASSLGNTGASGNTIYF. Here the CDR3 DNA reads TGCGCCAGCAGCTTGGGAAACACGGGAGCCTCTGGAAACACCATATATTTT. Drawing the rest from reference TRBV5-1 and TRBJ1-3, the complete variable domain is KAGVTQTPRYLIKTRGQQVTLSCSPISGHRSVSWYQQTPGQGLQFLFEYFSETQRNKGNFPGRFSGRQFSNSRSEMNVSTLELGDSALYLCASSLGNTGASGNTIYFGEGSWLTVV.

The chain employs TRBV30 and TRBJ1-1; D remains ambiguous. The CDR3 totals 14 residues. The germline V and J ends were trimmed by 2 bases and 0 bases, with 10 bases remaining between them. CDR1 is GTSNPN and CDR2 is SVGIG in the germline V gene (reference sequence). The CDR3 loop reads CAWSTWPMNTEAFF. Written as DNA, the CDR3 is TGTGCCTGGAGTACCTGGCCCATGAACACTGAAGCTTTCTTT.

This chain links TRBV12-5 with TRBJ2-1; the match to TRBD2 covers 15 bases. CDR1 LGHNT and CDR2 FRNRAP come from the germline V gene. The CDR3 has 20 amino acids. The V segment lost 0 bases and the J segment 9 bases; nucleotides outside the gene matches: 15. The CDR3 sequence is CASGLVVSNWTSGGASEQFF. The CDR3 region has the DNA TGTGCTAGTGGTTTGGTAGTATCGAATTGGACTAGCGGGGGGGCAAGTGAGCAGTTCTTC.

In this sample, this clone turned up a few times. The chain recombines TRBV5-6 with TRBJ1-1; the D gene is possibly TRBD1 (6 bases). V was pared by 4 bases and J by 6 bases, with 10 bases between. CDR1 is SGHDT and CDR2 is YYEEEE in the germline V gene. The CDR3 is 12 amino acids. CDR3 nucleotides: TGTGCCAGCAGCCGGCAGGGGCCTGAAGCTTTCTTT. It yields the protein CASSRQGPEAFF. The full variable domain, completed using reference TRBV5-6 and TRBJ1-1, is DAGVTQSPTHLIKTRGQQVTLRCSPKSGHDTVSWYQQALGQGPQFIFQYYEEEERQRGNFPDRFSGHQFPNYSSELNVNALLLGDSALYLCASSRQGPEAFFGQGTRLTVV.

Worth noting for this clone: At the DNA level, this CDR3 is encoded by other sequences in the same sample as well. The V call is TRBV6-5, the J call TRBJ1-2; 9 nucleotides align to TRBD1. The V segment lost 0 bases and the J segment 4 bases; nucleotides outside the gene matches: 0. The CDR3 totals 14 residues. Per the germline V gene, CDR1 is MNHEY and CDR2 is SVGAGI. The CDR3 sequence is CASSYSTGGYGYTF. The CDR3 DNA follows: TGTGCCAGCAGTTACTCGACAGGGGGCTATGGCTACACCTTC.

The chain recombines TRBV27 with TRBJ1-1, with D possibly matching TRBD1 (6 bases). Germline V lookup: CDR1 MNHEY, CDR2 SMNVEV (reference sequence). The CDR3 sequence is 13 residues long. V was trimmed by 7 bases and J by 4 bases, leaving 13 bases between them. CDR3 bases: TGTGCCAGCACCCATAGGGGGAGCACTGAAGCTTTCTTT. This encodes CASTHRGSTEAFF.

The V call is TRBV7-8, the J call TRBJ1-6, with a weak D call TRBD1 (5 bases). This CDR3 comprises 14 residues. The V end was cut by 1 base, the J end by 10 bases, with 11 bases between. Germline V gene lookup returns CDR1 SGHVS and CDR2 FQNEAQ. The CDR3 DNA is TGTGCCAGCAGCTTAGTAGGGGCTCAATCACCCCTCCACTTT. Translated, it gives CASSLVGAQSPLHF.

This rearrangement joins TRBV6-5 to TRBJ1-1, with D possibly TRBD1 on 5 matching bases. The CDR3 contains 13 residues. Germline V CDR1 and CDR2: MNHEY, SVGAGI. V was pared by 6 bases and J by 5 bases, with 13 bases between. CDR3: CASRELGVTEAFF. CDR3 nucleotide sequence: TGTGCCAGCAGGGAGCTAGGGGTGACTGAAGCTTTCTTT.

This chain joins TRBV27 and TRBJ1-6, with D possibly TRBD1 on 6 matching bases. From germline, CDR1 is MNHEY and CDR2 SMNVEV (reference sequence). V was pared by 5 bases and J by 9 bases, with 11 bases between. CDR3 length equals 13 residues. The CDR3 coding sequence is TGTGCCAGCAGTCCAGGGGCCGTTTCACCCCTCCACTTT. This gives the protein CASSPGAVSPLHF.

This chain connects TRBV10-1 to TRBJ2-3; TRBD2 aligns across 9 bases. The CDR3 is 20 residues long. Germline V gene sequence: CDR1 WNHNN, CDR2 SYGVQD (reference sequence). Trimming at V came to 0 bases and at J to 4 bases, leaving 17 bases not matched to a gene. CDR3 in DNA: TGCGCCAGCAGTGAGTCTTTGGCGGTAGCGGGGGCCGCCGCCGCAGATACGCAGTATTTT. This gives the protein CASSESLAVAGAAAADTQYF.

The J gene is TRBJ1-3, the V gene TRBV5-1, with TRBD1 matching 7 bases. The germline V gene encodes CDR1 SGHRS and CDR2 YFSETQ. There are 15 residues in the CDR3. The V and J ends lost 4 bases and 0 bases, in that order; junction bases with no gene match: 4. The CDR3 region is CASSAGTVSGNTIYF. CDR3 bases: TGCGCCAGCAGCGCGGGGACAGTCTCTGGAAACACCATATATTTT.

The rearrangement uses TRBV28 and TRBJ1-6; D is perhaps TRBD1 (5 bases). V lost 10 bases to trimming and J lost 0 bases, with 10 bases between them. Germline loops: CDR1 MDHEN, CDR2 SYDVKM. The CDR3 contains 14 residues. The DNA of the CDR3 is TGTGCCACCTTGGGGGGCTCCTATAATTCACCCCTCCACTTT. Translated: CATLGGSYNSPLHF.

V usage is TRBV5-1 and J usage is TRBJ2-1, with a possible D match to TRBD1 (7 bases). The germline V gene has CDR1 SGHRS and CDR2 YFSETQ. V lost 3 bases and J lost 9, with 16 bases in between. This CDR3 is built from 14 residues. The CDR3 region has the DNA TGCGCCAGCAGCTCACACCAGCAGGGGGGTGAGCAGTTCTTC. Translating it yields CASSSHQQGGEQFF.

The chain links TRBV19 to TRBJ1-1; 12 bases are a match to TRBD1. The CDR3 totals 18 residues. Trimming took 7 bases from V and 6 from J; bases not matched to a gene: 18. The germline CDR1 and CDR2 sequences are LNHDA and SQIVND (reference sequence). The CDR3 sequence is CASKISGQGAGVSAEAFF. The CDR3 DNA sequence: TGTGCCAGTAAAATCTCGGGACAGGGGGCGGGGGTATCCGCTGAAGCTTTCTTT.

The chain joins TRBV7-9 to TRBJ1-2; D call uncertain. Germline V gives CDR1 SEHNR, CDR2 FQNEAQ (reference sequence). The CDR3 loop spans 15 amino acids. The germline V and J ends were trimmed by 1 base and 0 bases, with 9 bases remaining between them. The CDR3 DNA follows: TGTGCCAGCAGCTTAGTGGCGGGCACTAACTATGGCTACACCTTC. Residues: CASSLVAGTNYGYTF.

A single count supports this clone. The chain joins TRBV5-4 to TRBJ2-7; 7 nucleotides line up with TRBD1. V was clipped by 7 bases and J by 2 bases; unmatched bases: 9. The CDR3 runs to 14 residues. CDR1 SGHNT and CDR2 YYREEE come from the germline V gene (reference sequence). The CDR3 loop is CASGIQGQTYEQYF. CDR3 coding DNA: TGTGCCAGCGGGATCCAGGGACAGACCTACGAGCAGTACTTC. The complete variable domain, with remaining parts taken from reference TRBV5-4 and TRBJ2-7, reads ETGVTQSPTHLIKTRGQQVTLRCSSQSGHNTVSWYQQALGQGPQFIFQYYREEENGRGNFPPRFSGLQFPNYSSELNVNALELDDSALYLCASGIQGQTYEQYFGPGTRLTVT.

The chain couples TRBV4-1 to TRBJ2-5, with 7 bases fitting TRBD2. The length of the CDR3 is 14 residues. Trimming at V came to 1 base and at J to 5 bases, leaving 4 bases not matched to a gene. Germline-derived CDR1 and CDR2 are MGHRA and YSYEKL. The CDR3 here is CASSQGTSMETQYF. CDR3 nucleotides: TGCGCCAGCAGCCAAGGGACTAGTATGGAGACCCAGTACTTC.

The rearrangement links TRBV6-2 or TRBV6-3 to TRBJ2-5; 7 bases are shared with TRBD2. This CDR3 has 17 residues. Germline V lookup: CDR1 MNHEY, CDR2 SVGEGT. V lost 0 bases and J lost 2; bases outside the gene matches: 9. The DNA of the CDR3 is TGTGCCAGCAGTTACTCGGTCTGGGGAGGGGATCAAGAGACCCAGTACTTC. This codes for CASSYSVWGGDQETQYF.